The 21 T cell receptor beta chains reported below all come from one sample, sequenced in a study of PD-1 blockade in classical Hodgkin lymphoma. Produced via immunoSEQ multiplex PCR; TCRdb's table is partial and in-frame only. The table records about 21,000 clones, about 68% of them present only once. All patients relapsed after autologous stem cell transplantation, and brentuximab vedotin exposure varied. The sequences come from peripheral blood mononuclear cells (PBMCs), collected at baseline. These receptors all stem from a human donor with classical Hodgkin lymphoma.

This clone was found a few times. V is TRBV28 and J is TRBJ2-1; no definite D call. CDR1 is MDHEN and CDR2 is SYDVKM in the germline V gene. The CDR3 totals 12 residues. The germline V and J ends were trimmed by 6 bases and 4 bases, with 7 bases remaining between them. CDR3 residues: CASSPSYNEQFF. As DNA, the CDR3 is TGTGCCAGCAGCCCGTCATACAATGAGCAGTTCTTC.

The V call is TRBV6-8, the J call TRBJ2-6; D call uncertain. V gave up 2 bases and J gave up 1 base, with 6 bases separating them. CDR1 is MNHGY and CDR2 is SAAAGT in the germline V gene. CDR3 length equals 15 residues. In DNA form, the CDR3 reads TGTGCCAGCAGTTACAGGGTATCTGGGGCCAACGTCCTGACTTTC. Residues: CASSYRVSGANVLTF.

J is TRBJ2-1 and V is TRBV6-6, with 8 positions matching TRBD2. This CDR3 region has 15 residues. V trimming: 5 bases; J trimming: 4 bases; junction bases outside the gene matches: 7. CDR1 is MNHNY and CDR2 is SVGAGI in the germline V gene (reference sequence). In nucleotides, the CDR3 is TGTGCCAGCAGTAGCACGGCGGGGGGTTACAATGAGCAGTTCTTC. Protein: CASSSTAGGYNEQFF.

The chain joins TRBV7-9 to TRBJ2-7, with 7 nucleotides matching TRBD1. The CDR3 has 14 amino acids. Per the germline V gene, CDR1 is SEHNR and CDR2 is FQNEAQ (reference sequence). J gave up 3 bases and V 8 bases, and 10 bases lay outside the gene matches. CDR3 DNA: TGTGCCAGCTGCCAGGGGGTAATAGACTACGAGCAGTACTTC. This gives the protein CASCQGVIDYEQYF.

The chain carries TRBV21-1 and TRBJ1-3; the table's D gene call, TRBD1, was not cross checked with the DNA. TRBV21-1 counts as a pseudogene. The length of the CDR3 is 16 residues. CDR3 nucleotides: TGTGCCGGAGGGGGGGGACAGGGCCACTCTGGAAACACCATATATTTT. Translated: CAGGGGQGHSGNTIYF.

The gene calls are TRBV6-5 and TRBJ2-7; D is uncertain. The CDR3 totals 14 residues. The V and J ends lost 7 bases and 6 bases respectively, with 19 bases between them. Germline V gene data show CDR1 as MNHEY and CDR2 as SVGAGI. The CDR3 DNA reads TGTGCCAGCAAGGTGGCCCTCTTTACCTCCGAGCAGTACTTC. Translated, it gives CASKVALFTSEQYF.

The rearrangement uses TRBV5-1 and TRBJ2-5; no clear D. Trimming pared 2 bases from V and 5 bases from J, leaving 4 bases between. Germline CDR1 and CDR2: SGHRS and YFSETQ. The CDR3 has 11 amino acids. CDR3 sequence: CASSLRETQYF. The CDR3 nucleotides read TGCGCCAGCAGCTTAAGGGAGACCCAGTACTTC.

J is TRBJ1-1 and V is TRBV15; D is undetermined. CDR3 length: 15 amino acids. Germline-derived CDR1 and CDR2 are LNHNV and YYDKDF (reference sequence). Trimming shortened V by 5 bases and J by 1 base, and 14 bases separated the two germline ends. The CDR3 DNA follows: TGTGCCACCAGCGGAACTTGGGGAAGGAACACTGAAGCTTTCTTT. Residues: CATSGTWGRNTEAFF.

The chain is built from TRBV5-1 and TRBJ2-3, with TRBD2 matching 10 bases. This CDR3 spans 16 amino acids. In germline, CDR1 is SGHRS, CDR2 YFSETQ. The V segment lost 2 bases and the J segment 5 bases; nucleotides outside the gene matches: 8. CDR3 residues: CASSFLASGSQDTQYF. DNA for the CDR3: TGCGCCAGCAGCTTTCTCGCTAGCGGGAGTCAAGATACGCAGTATTTT.

V and J are TRBV7-2 and TRBJ1-4; 7 bases are a match to TRBD1. The V gene end was trimmed by 1 base and the J gene end by 2 bases; junction bases not matched to a gene: 4. The CDR3 has 16 amino acids. Per the germline V gene, CDR1 is SGHTA and CDR2 is FQGNSA. The DNA for the CDR3 is TGTGCCAGCAGCTTAGGGGACAGTCCGACTAATGAAAAACTGTTTTTT. It encodes CASSLGDSPTNEKLFF.

This clone is termed medium-sized. CDR3 bases: TGTGCCAGCAGCGCCCAGAGGGGGCCCGGCAATGAGCAGTTCTTC. Translated: CASSAQRGPGNEQFF. The rearrangement links TRBV9 to TRBJ2-1, with 7 bases lining up with TRBD1. The CDR3 sequence is 15 residues long. Germline CDR1 SGDLS, CDR2 YYNGEE. V dropped 3 bases and J dropped 6; count of bases not matched to a gene: 9.

The chain has TRBV30 and TRBJ2-5; TRBD1 might be the D (6 bases). This CDR3 is 14 amino acids long. Trimming stripped 3 bases from V and 1 base from J, with 12 bases between. The germline V gene has CDR1 GTSNPN and CDR2 SVGIG (reference sequence). This chain's CDR3 is CAWRITGLQETQYF. The CDR3 DNA follows: TGTGCCTGGAGGATAACAGGGCTCCAAGAGACCCAGTACTTC.

The chain combines TRBV15 with TRBJ1-5; D possibly corresponds to TRBD1 (5 bases). CDR3 size: 15 residues. Germline loops: CDR1 LNHNV, CDR2 YYDKDF (reference sequence). The germline V and J ends were trimmed by 0 bases and 6 bases, with 12 bases remaining between them. CDR3 sequence reads: CATSRDPQGGQPQHF. The CDR3 DNA is TGTGCCACCAGCAGAGATCCCCAGGGCGGTCAGCCCCAGCATTTT.

The chain employs TRBV9 and TRBJ2-5; D gene uncertain. Per germline, CDR1 SGDLS and CDR2 YYNGEE. The V end lost 0 bases, the J end lost 1 base, and 13 bases lay between the germline ends. This CDR3 has 16 amino acids. The CDR3 reads CASSVATRASQETQYF. The CDR3 DNA reads TGTGCCAGCAGCGTAGCTACCCGGGCTAGCCAAGAGACCCAGTACTTC.

The rearrangement uses TRBV29-1 and TRBJ2-7; the match to TRBD1 covers 9 bases. CDR3 size: 12 residues. J gave up 6 bases and V 6 bases, and 6 bases lay outside the gene matches. CDR1 is SQVTM, CDR2 ANQGSEA, per germline. The CDR3 region has the DNA TGCAGCGTCCGAGGGACAGGGTTCGAGCAGTACTTC. It encodes CSVRGTGFEQYF.

V and J are TRBV11-3 and TRBJ2-3; D may be TRBD2 (6 bases). The CDR3 consists of 14 residues. CDR1 SGHNT and CDR2 YENEEA come from the germline V gene. Trimming took off 4 bases at V and 6 bases at J, with 14 bases between the two ends. CDR3 residues: CASSSRLGSDTQYF. CDR3 sequence (DNA): TGTGCCAGCAGCTCGCGACTAGGCTCGGATACGCAGTATTTT.

This clone has just a few counts. The V gene is TRBV6-5, the J gene TRBJ1-2; D perhaps matches TRBD1 (5 bases). Germline V gives CDR1 MNHEY, CDR2 SVGAGI. Trimming removed 2 bases from V and 7 bases from J, with 11 bases in between. The CDR3 is 13 amino acids. DNA for the CDR3: TGTGCCAGCAGTTACGTGAGGGGCTCTGGCTACACCTTC. It is translated as CASSYVRGSGYTF.

This clone was counted a single time. This chain links TRBV2 with TRBJ1-3; TRBD1 matches at 7 bases. V lost 1 base, J lost 4 bases, and 7 bases stayed unmatched. Germline V gene data show CDR1 as SNHLY and CDR2 as FYNNEI. The CDR3 has 16 amino acids. The CDR3 DNA reads TGTGCCAGCAGTGAAGGCCAGGGGGTTCGGGGAAACACCATATATTTT. It encodes CASSEGQGVRGNTIYF.

The chain joins TRBV5-1 to TRBJ2-7; 7 bases align to TRBD1. V trimming: 3 bases; J trimming: 3 bases; junction bases outside the gene matches: 15. Germline V gives CDR1 SGHRS, CDR2 YFSETQ. The CDR3 length is 17 residues. Here the CDR3 reads CASSSRDSGTEYYEQYF. The CDR3 DNA reads as TGCGCCAGCAGCTCCCGAGATTCAGGGACAGAATACTACGAGCAGTACTTC.

This clone was observed a few times. This chain links TRBV7-2 with TRBJ2-1; D gene uncertain. The CDR3 is 16 amino acids. CDR1 is SGHTA, CDR2 FQGNSA, per germline. Trimming removed 1 base at V and 2 bases at J, with 12 bases between. CDR3 nucleotides: TGTGCCAGCAGCTTAGATCCGGTGGGTACCTACAATGAGCAGTTCTTC. Amino acid sequence: CASSLDPVGTYNEQFF.

This sequence joins TRBV6-5 and TRBJ2-7; either TRBD1 or TRBD2 may fit D (5 bases each). The length of the CDR3 is 13 residues. Germline V gives CDR1 MNHEY, CDR2 SVGAGI. V was shortened by 2 bases and J by 7 bases, with 12 bases between the two germline ends. This chain's CDR3 is CASSYEGSWEQYF. The CDR3 nucleotides read TGTGCCAGCAGTTACGAGGGGTCGTGGGAGCAGTACTTC.